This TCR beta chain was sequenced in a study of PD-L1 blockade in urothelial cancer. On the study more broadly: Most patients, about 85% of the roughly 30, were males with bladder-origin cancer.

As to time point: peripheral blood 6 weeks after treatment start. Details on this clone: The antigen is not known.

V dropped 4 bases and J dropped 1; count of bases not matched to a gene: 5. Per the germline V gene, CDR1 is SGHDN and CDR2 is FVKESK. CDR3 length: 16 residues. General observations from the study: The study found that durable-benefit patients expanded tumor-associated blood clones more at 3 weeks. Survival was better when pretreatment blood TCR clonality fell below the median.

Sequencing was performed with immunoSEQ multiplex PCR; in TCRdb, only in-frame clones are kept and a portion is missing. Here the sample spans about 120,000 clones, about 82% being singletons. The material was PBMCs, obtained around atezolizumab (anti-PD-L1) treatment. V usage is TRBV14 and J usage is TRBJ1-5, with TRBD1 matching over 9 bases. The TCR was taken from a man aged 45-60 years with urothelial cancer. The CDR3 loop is CASSPGQGLSNQPQHF. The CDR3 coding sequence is TGTGCCAGCAGCCCGGGACAGGGATTGAGCAATCAGCCCCAGCATTTT.